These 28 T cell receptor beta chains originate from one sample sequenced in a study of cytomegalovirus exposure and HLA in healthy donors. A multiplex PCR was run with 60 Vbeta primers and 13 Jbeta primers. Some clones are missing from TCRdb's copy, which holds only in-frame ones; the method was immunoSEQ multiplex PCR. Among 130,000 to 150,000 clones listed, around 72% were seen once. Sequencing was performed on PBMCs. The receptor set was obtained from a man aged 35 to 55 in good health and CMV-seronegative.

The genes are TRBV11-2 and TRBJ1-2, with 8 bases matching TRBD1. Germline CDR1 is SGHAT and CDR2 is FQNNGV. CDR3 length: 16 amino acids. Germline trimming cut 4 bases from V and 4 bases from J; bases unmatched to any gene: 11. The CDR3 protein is CASSSPRRGRGYGYTF. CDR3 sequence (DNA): TGTGCCAGCAGCTCGCCTCGCAGGGGGCGCGGCTATGGCTACACCTTC. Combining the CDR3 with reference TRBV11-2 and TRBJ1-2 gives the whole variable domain EAGVAQSPRYKIIEKRQSVAFWCNPISGHATLYWYQQILGQGPKLLIQFQNNGVVDDSQLPKDRFSAERLKGVDSTLKIQPAKLEDSAVYLCASSSPRRGRGYGYTFGSGTRLTVV.

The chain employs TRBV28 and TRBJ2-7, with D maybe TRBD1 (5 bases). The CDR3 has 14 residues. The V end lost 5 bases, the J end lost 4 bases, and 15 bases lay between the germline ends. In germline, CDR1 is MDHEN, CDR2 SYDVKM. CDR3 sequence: CASSPTGKGYEQYF. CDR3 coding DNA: TGTGCCAGCAGTCCCACAGGCAAGGGGTACGAGCAGTACTTC.

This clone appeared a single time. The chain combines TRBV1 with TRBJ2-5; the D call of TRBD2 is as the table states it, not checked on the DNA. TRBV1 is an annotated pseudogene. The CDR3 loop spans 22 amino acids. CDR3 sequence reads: CTSSQDSPEAGGPVKWEETQYF. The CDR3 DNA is TGCACCAGCAGCCAAGATAGTCCCGAAGCGGGGGGGCCCGTTAAGTGGGAAGAGACCCAGTACTTC.

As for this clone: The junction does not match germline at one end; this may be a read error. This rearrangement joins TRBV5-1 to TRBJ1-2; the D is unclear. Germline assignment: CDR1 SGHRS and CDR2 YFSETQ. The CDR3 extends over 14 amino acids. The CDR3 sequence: CASSLESGLDGYPF. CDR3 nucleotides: TGCGCCAGCAGCTTGGAGTCGGGGTTAGATGGCTACCCCTTC.

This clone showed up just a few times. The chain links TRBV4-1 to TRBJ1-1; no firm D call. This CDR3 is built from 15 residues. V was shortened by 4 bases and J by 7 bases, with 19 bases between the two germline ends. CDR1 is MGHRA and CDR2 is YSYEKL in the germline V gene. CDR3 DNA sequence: TGCGCCAGCAGCCGCCACGCAGCGAGTGAGGGTGAAGCTTTCTTT. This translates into CASSRHAASEGEAFF.

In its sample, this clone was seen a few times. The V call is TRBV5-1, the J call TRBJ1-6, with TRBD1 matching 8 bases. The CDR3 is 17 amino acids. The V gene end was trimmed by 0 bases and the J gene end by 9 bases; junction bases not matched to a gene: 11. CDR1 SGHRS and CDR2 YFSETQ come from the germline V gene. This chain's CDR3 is CASSLVSGDRGISPLHF. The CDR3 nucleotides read TGCGCCAGCAGCTTGGTGAGCGGAGACAGGGGTATTTCACCCCTCCACTTT.

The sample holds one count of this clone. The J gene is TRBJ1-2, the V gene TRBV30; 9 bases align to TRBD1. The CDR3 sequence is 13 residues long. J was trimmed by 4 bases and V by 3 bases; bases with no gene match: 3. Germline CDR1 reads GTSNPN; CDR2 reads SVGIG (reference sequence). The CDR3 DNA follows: TGTGCCTGGAGGGGGACAGGGTCCTATGGCTACACCTTC. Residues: CAWRGTGSYGYTF.

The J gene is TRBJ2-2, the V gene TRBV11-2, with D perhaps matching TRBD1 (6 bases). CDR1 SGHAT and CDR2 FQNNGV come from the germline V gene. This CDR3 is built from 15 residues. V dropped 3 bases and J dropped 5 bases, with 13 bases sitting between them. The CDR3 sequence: CASSLSRTETGELFF. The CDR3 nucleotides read TGTGCCAGCAGCTTGTCCCGGACAGAGACCGGGGAGCTGTTTTTT.

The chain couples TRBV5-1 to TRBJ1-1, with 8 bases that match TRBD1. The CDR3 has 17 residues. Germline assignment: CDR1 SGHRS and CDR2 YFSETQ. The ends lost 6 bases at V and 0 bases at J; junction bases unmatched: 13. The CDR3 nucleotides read TGCGCCAGCAAGGGTCCAGGGGGCTCACCCATGAACACTGAAGCTTTCTTT. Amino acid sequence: CASKGPGGSPMNTEAFF.

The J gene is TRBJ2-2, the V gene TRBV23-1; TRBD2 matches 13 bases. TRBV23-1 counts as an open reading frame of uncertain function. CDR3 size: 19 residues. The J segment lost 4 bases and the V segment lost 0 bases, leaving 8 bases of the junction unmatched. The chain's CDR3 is CASSQSMGLAGKVTGELFF. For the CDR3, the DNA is TGCGCCAGCAGTCAATCGATGGGACTAGCGGGAAAGGTCACCGGGGAGCTGTTTTTT.

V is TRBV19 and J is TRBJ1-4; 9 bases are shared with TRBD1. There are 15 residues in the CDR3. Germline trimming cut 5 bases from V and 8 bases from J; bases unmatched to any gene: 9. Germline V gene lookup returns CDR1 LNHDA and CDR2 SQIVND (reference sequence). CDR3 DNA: TGTGCCAGTAGTGTCCGGGGACAGGGAGGAGAAAAACTGTTTTTT. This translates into CASSVRGQGGEKLFF.

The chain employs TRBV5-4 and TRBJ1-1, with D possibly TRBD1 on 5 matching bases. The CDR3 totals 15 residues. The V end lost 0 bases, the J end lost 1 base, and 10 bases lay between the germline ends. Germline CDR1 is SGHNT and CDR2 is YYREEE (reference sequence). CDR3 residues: CASSLVGAANTEAFF. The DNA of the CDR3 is TGTGCCAGCAGCTTGGTTGGGGCGGCGAACACTGAAGCTTTCTTT.

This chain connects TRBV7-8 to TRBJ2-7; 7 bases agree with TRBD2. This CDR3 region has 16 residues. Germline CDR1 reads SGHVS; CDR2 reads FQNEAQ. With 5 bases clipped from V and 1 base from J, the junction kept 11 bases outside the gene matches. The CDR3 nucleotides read TGTGCCAGCAGCCTAGGGGTTGGCGGGGGTTCCTACGAGCAGTACTTC. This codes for CASSLGVGGGSYEQYF.

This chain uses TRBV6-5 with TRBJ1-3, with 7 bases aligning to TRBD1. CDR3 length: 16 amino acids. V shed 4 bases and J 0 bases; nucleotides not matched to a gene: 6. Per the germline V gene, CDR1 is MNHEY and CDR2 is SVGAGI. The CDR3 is CASSLTTGDSGNTIYF. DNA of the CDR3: TGTGCCAGCAGTTTAACCACAGGGGACTCTGGAAACACCATATATTTT.

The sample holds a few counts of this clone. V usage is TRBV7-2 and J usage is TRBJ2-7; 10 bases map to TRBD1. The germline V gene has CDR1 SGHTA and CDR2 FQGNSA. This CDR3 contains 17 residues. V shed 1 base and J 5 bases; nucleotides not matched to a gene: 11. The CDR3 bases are TGTGCCAGCAGCTTAGGCTTACCGGGACAGGGGTCACACGAGCAGTACTTC. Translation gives CASSLGLPGQGSHEQYF.

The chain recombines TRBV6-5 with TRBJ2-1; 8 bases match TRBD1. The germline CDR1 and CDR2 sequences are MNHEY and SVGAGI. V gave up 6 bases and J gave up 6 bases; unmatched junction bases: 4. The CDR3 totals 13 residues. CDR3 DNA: TGTGCCAGCAGCGGACAGGGCCGCAATGAGCAGTTCTTC. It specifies CASSGQGRNEQFF.

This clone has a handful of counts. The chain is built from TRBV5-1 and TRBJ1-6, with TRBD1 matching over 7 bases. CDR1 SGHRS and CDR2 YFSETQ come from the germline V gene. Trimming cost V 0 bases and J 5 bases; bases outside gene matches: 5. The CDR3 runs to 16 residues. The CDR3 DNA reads TGCGCCAGCAGCTTGGGGCGGACAGGCAATAATTCACCCCTCCACTTT. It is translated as CASSLGRTGNNSPLHF.

CDR3 loop: CASSQTSAGQNTF. The CDR3 nucleotides are TGTGCCAGCAGCCAAACCTCCGCGGGTCAAAACACCTTC. The chain has TRBV4-2 and TRBJ1-2; D is uncertain. Trimming stripped 2 bases from V and 12 bases from J, with 16 bases between. The germline V gene has CDR1 LGHNA and CDR2 YNFKEQ. This CDR3 is 13 amino acids long.

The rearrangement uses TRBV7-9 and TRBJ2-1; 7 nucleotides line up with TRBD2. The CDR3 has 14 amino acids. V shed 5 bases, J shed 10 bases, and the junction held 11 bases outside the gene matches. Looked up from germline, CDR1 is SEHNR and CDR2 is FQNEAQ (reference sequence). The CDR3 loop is CASSGGVGGGEQFF. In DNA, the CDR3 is TGTGCCAGCAGCGGGGGGGTCGGTGGAGGGGAGCAGTTCTTC.

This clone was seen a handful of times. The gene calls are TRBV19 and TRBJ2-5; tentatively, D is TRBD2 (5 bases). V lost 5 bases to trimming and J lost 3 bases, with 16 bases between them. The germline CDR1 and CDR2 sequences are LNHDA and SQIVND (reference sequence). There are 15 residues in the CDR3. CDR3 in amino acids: CASSSMTTLKETQYF. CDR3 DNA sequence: TGTGCCAGTAGTTCAATGACTACCCTAAAAGAGACCCAGTACTTC.

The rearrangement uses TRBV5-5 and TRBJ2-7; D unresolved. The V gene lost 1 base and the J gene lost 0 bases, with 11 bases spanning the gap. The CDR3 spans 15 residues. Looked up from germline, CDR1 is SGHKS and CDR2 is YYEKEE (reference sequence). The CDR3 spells CASSLKSSSSYEQYF. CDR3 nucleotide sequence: TGTGCCAGCAGCTTGAAGTCGAGCTCCTCCTACGAGCAGTACTTC.

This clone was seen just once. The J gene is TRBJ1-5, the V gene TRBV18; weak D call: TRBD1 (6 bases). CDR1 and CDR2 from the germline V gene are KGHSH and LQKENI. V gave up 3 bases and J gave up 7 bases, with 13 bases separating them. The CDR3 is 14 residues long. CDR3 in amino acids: CASSPSRGWQPQHF. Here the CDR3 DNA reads TGTGCCAGCTCACCGAGCAGGGGTTGGCAGCCCCAGCATTTT.

Written as DNA, the CDR3 is TGTGCCAGCAGAGGGGACAGGGGGCGCCCCGGGGAGCTGTTTTTT. Its translation: CASRGDRGRPGELFF. The chain links TRBV5-8 to TRBJ2-2; TRBD1 agrees at 12 bases. In germline, CDR1 is SGHTS, CDR2 YDEGEE. V lost 5 bases to trimming and J lost 6 bases; unmatched junction nucleotides: 5. CDR3 length equals 15 residues.

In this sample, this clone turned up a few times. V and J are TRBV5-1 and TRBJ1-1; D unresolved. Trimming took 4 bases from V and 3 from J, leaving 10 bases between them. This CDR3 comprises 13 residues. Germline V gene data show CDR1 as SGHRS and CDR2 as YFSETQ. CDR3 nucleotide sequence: TGCGCCAGCAGCCGCTTTTCGGACACTGAAGCTTTCTTT. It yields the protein CASSRFSDTEAFF.

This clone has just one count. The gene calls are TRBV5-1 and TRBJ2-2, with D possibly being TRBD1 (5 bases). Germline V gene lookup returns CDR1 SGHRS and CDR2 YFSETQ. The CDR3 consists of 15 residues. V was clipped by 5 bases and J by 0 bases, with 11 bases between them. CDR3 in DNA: TGCGCCAGCAGGGCAAGACAGACGAACACCGGGGAGCTGTTTTTT. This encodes CASRARQTNTGELFF.

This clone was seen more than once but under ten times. The CDR3 loop is CARSLEVAGIIYEQYF. CDR3 sequence (DNA): TGTGCCAGAAGCTTGGAGGTAGCTGGAATCATTTACGAGCAGTACTTC. The chain links TRBV5-3 to TRBJ2-7; no reliable D call. Being an ORF, TRBV5-3 has a function that is uncertain. This CDR3 has 16 residues. V lost 0 bases and J 4 bases, leaving 17 bases between the germline ends.

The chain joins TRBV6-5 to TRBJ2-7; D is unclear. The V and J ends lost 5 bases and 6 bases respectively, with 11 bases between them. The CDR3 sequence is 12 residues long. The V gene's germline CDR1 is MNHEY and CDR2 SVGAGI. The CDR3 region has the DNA TGTGCCAGCAGTAGCCGGGTTGCCGAGCAGTACTTC. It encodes CASSSRVAEQYF.

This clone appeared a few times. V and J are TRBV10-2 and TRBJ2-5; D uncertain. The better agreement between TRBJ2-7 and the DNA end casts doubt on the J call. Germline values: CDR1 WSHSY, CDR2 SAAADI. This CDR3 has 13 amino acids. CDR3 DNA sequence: TGCGCCAGCAGTGAGTCACTCTCCTACGAGCAGTACTTC. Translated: CASSESLSYEQYF.